This T cell receptor beta chain was captured in a study of OX40 agonist ivuxolimab in advanced cancers. Generated by immunoSEQ multiplex PCR, the TCRdb table keeps only in-frame clones and is missing some. The repertoire holds 71,000 or so clones, approximately 89% seen once, with around 2.3% in the top ten. Sequencing was performed on CD4+ or CD8+ T cells sorted from blood, taken in a trial of the OX40 agonist ivuxolimab. The TCR originated in an adult with an advanced solid tumor such as melanoma, head and neck, liver or kidney cancer.

DNA for the CDR3: TGTGCCAGCAGCGAGACTAGCGGGGGATCCTACGAGCAGTACTTC. Amino acids: CASSETSGGSYEQYF. The chain recombines TRBV9 with TRBJ2-5; 12 nucleotides agree with TRBD2. The J call may not be correct, given that the DNA end is closer to TRBJ2-7. CDR1 is SGDLS, CDR2 YYNGEE, per germline. This CDR3 region has 15 residues.